Listed below are T cell receptor beta chains from one sample, sequenced in a study of spatial heterogeneity in lung cancer. TCRdb ran MiXCR on the 5' RACE reads and lists one entry per CDR3 protein. The sample shows fewer than 45,000 distinct CDR3 sequences, under 8.5% of them seen only once. Sequencing was performed on PBMCs, taken at surgery. The receptors here all came from a female donor with early-stage non-small cell lung cancer. CDR3s include the opening cysteine and the closing phenylalanine or tryptophan. The order of the fields is V gene, D gene, J gene, clone size, CDR3 DNA, CDR3 protein. The D gene is left open where the match is weak. The size entry is marked missing in some rows and otherwise reads once, few, many or a size class.

TRBV20-1	TRBD2	TRBJ2-1	-	TGCAGTGCTAGAGCTCTAGCGGGAGCACGTGAGCAGTTCTTC	CSARALAGAREQFF
TRBV5-1	-	TRBJ1-1	many	TGCGCCAGCAGCTCCAGGGTGAACACTGAAGCTTTCTTT	CASSSRVNTEAFF
TRBV29-1	TRBD1	TRBJ1-5	few	TGCAGCGTTGAGACAGGGGATCAGCCCCAGCATTTT	CSVETGDQPQHF
TRBV9	TRBD2	TRBJ2-1	-	TGTGCCAGCAGCTTACGGACTAGCGAGTCTGAGCAGTTCTTC	CASSLRTSESEQFF
TRBV5-4	TRBD2	TRBJ2-7	many	TGTGCCAGCAGCTGGGGGACTAGTACCGAGCAGTACTTC	CASSWGTSTEQYF
TRBV5-1	TRBD2	TRBJ2-3	many	TGCGCCAGCAGCTTGGGCCCCCCAAGCGGGGGAGATACGCAGTATTTT	CASSLGPPSGGDTQYF
TRBV28	-	TRBJ1-6	many	TGTGCCAGCAGGGGTGGGTTTCGGGGAAGTTCACCCCTCCACTTT	CASRGGFRGSSPLHF
TRBV4-2	-	TRBJ2-3	many	TGTGCCAGCACCGATGGGGGTACTAGCACAGATACGCAGTATTTT	CASTDGGTSTDTQYF
TRBV5-1	-	TRBJ2-7	many	TGCGCCAGCAGCTTGACAGGATTGGTCTCCGAGCAGTACTTC	CASSLTGLVSEQYF
TRBV12-3/TRBV12-4	-	TRBJ2-5	few	TGTGCCAGCAGTTCCTCCGGGACTCCCGGGACCCAGTACTTC	CASSSSGTPGTQYF
TRBV11-2	TRBD1	TRBJ1-6	-	TGTGCCAGCAGCCCACGGACAGGCCTGGGGTCCTATAATTCACCCCTCCACTTT	CASSPRTGLGSYNSPLHF
TRBV11-2	TRBD1	TRBJ1-2	many	TGTGCCAGCAGGGCGGCGGACAGGGGCCACTATGGCTACACCTTC	CASRAADRGHYGYTF
TRBV2	-	TRBJ1-1	many	TGTGCCAGCACCACCCGGACAGCCCCGAGGGGAGCTTTCTTT	CASTTRTAPRGAFF
TRBV20-1	-	TRBJ1-5	many	TGCAGTGCTAGAGATAGGCTCCGGGGGACTCAGCCCCAGCATTTT	CSARDRLRGTQPQHF
TRBV28	TRBD2	TRBJ2-3	many	TGTGCCAGCAGTCTGAGGACTAGCGGGAGCCTAGCAGATACGCAGTATTTT	CASSLRTSGSLADTQYF
TRBV15	-	TRBJ1-1	many	TGTGCCACCAGCAGGCTTCTAAACACTGAAGCTTTCTTT	CATSRLLNTEAFF
TRBV6-2/TRBV6-3	TRBD2	TRBJ2-1	-	TGTGCCAGCAGTTACTCCACTAGCGCCAATGAGCAGTTCTTC	CASSYSTSANEQFF
TRBV6-5	-	TRBJ2-7	many	TGTGCCAGCAGTTACTCGGAGGGGGGCGAGCAGTACTTC	CASSYSEGGEQYF
TRBV7-9	-	TRBJ2-1	many	TGTGCCAGCAGCTTTGGGGCGGGGGAGCAGTTCTTC	CASSFGAGEQFF
TRBV11-2	-	TRBJ1-6	-	TGTGCCAGCAGCTTAGTGTACGGCGGGGATAATTCACCCCTCCACTTT	CASSLVYGGDNSPLHF
TRBV29-1	TRBD2	TRBJ2-3	many	TGCAGCGTGACTAGCGGGGGGGGATTAGATACGCAGTATTTT	CSVTSGGGLDTQYF
TRBV5-1	-	TRBJ2-5	few	TGCGCCAGCACCCGACTTGGCGGTGGGGCAGAGACCCAGTACTTC	CASTRLGGGAETQYF
TRBV7-2	-	TRBJ2-2	-	TGTGCCAGCAGCTTAGGGGGTTTCAACACCGGGGAGCTGTTTTTT	CASSLGGFNTGELFF
TRBV5-1	-	TRBJ2-7	many	TGCGCCAGCAGCTTGGCCCCTGGATACGAGCAGTACTTC	CASSLAPGYEQYF
TRBV7-2	-	TRBJ2-7	-	TGTGCCAGCAGCGGGTCCGGGGACGAGCAGTACTTC	CASSGSGDEQYF
TRBV3-1	-	TRBJ1-6	few	TGTGCCAGCAGCCCGAATTTGAATTCACCCCTCCACTTT	CASSPNLNSPLHF
TRBV7-9	-	TRBJ1-3	-	TGTGCCAGCAGCTCCTTGAGGGACACCATATATTTT	CASSSLRDTIYF
TRBV10-3	TRBD2	TRBJ2-3	few	TGTGCCATCAGCCGAGCGGGGGATGTAACAGATACGCAGTATTTT	CAISRAGDVTDTQYF
TRBV5-4	TRBD1	TRBJ1-4	many	TGTGCCAGCAGCGCACTGCCGGGACAGGTAGATGAAAAACTGTTTTTT	CASSALPGQVDEKLFF
TRBV13	-	TRBJ1-6	-	TGTGCCAGCAGCTTCTTGGGGGAGGGCCATAATTCACCCCTCCACTTT	CASSFLGEGHNSPLHF
TRBV29-1	-	TRBJ2-1	many	TGCAGCGTTGAAGCGGGGGCTACTTACAATGAGCAGTTCTTC	CSVEAGATYNEQFF
TRBV4-1	-	TRBJ1-1	many	TGCGCCAGCAGCCCGAAAGATGGGAGGATGAGGGTAACTGAAGCTTTCTTT	CASSPKDGRMRVTEAFF
TRBV2	-	TRBJ2-7	-	TGTGCCAGCAGTGAGGACAGCTCCTACGAGCAGTACTTC	CASSEDSSYEQYF
TRBV5-1	-	TRBJ2-1	once	TGCGCCAGCAGCTCCGAGGGGCCGGCATACAATGAGCAGTTCTTC	CASSSEGPAYNEQFF
TRBV12-3/TRBV12-4	TRBD2	TRBJ2-5	many	TGTGCCAGCAGTGGAGGACTAGTCAACCCGTTGGAGACCCAGTACTTC	CASSGGLVNPLETQYF
TRBV15	-	TRBJ2-2	many	TGTGCCACCAGCAGAGATATAGGGGTTGGCACCGGGGAGCTGTTTTTT	CATSRDIGVGTGELFF
TRBV28	TRBD1	TRBJ2-7	-	TGTGCCAGCAGGGTAGGGGGCAGGCCGGCGGAGCAGTACTTC	CASRVGGRPAEQYF
TRBV28	TRBD1	TRBJ1-6	-	TGTGCCAGCGGGGGGGACAGGCGGAATTCACCCCTCCACTTT	CASGGDRRNSPLHF
TRBV3-1	TRBD1	TRBJ1-2	many	TGTGCCAGCAGCCAAGAGGGACAGTATGGCTACACCTTC	CASSQEGQYGYTF
TRBV6-2/TRBV6-3	-	TRBJ1-1	-	TGTGCCAGCAGACAGGGTTCTGAAGCTTTCTTT	CASRQGSEAFF
TRBV6-6	-	TRBJ2-7	many	TGTGCCAGCAACCAACAACGGGACCTAAACGAGCAGTACTTC	CASNQQRDLNEQYF
TRBV29-1	TRBD2	TRBJ2-7	-	TGCAGCGTGCCGGTGAGACTAGCGGGGGAAAGCTCCTACGAGCAGTACTTC	CSVPVRLAGESSYEQYF
TRBV4-3	TRBD2	TRBJ2-2	many	TGCGCCAGCTGGGGACTAGCTCCTGACGGGGAGCTGTTTTTT	CASWGLAPDGELFF
TRBV20-1	-	TRBJ1-1	many	TGCAGTGCTAGAGATAGTTGGACGGCGAACACTGAAGCTTTCTTT	CSARDSWTANTEAFF
TRBV29-1	TRBD1	TRBJ1-2	few	TGCAGCGTTGAAGACGGACAGGGGGCGTTGGGCTACACCTTC	CSVEDGQGALGYTF
TRBV20-1	TRBD1	TRBJ2-3	few	TGCAGTGCTCAACCGAGGGACAGGGGTCACACAGATACGCAGTATTTT	CSAQPRDRGHTDTQYF
TRBV6-5	-	TRBJ2-3	many	TGTGCCAGCAGTCCATCCCTAGGTCCAGATACGCAGTATTTT	CASSPSLGPDTQYF